The rows below give T cell receptor beta chains drawn from one sample of a study of T cells in Graves' hyperthyroidism and ophthalmopathy. From the multiplex PCR reads, TCRdb called clonotypes with MiXCR, one entry per CDR3 protein. The data hold 700,000 or so distinct CDR3 sequences, with around 15% observed a single time. The sequencing input was blood. Receptors originate from a woman aged 45-65 years with Graves' ophthalmopathy. Both conserved end residues are part of each CDR3. Fields, in order: clone size, D gene, V gene, J gene, CDR3 protein, CDR3 DNA. A D gene is named only where the DNA matches it firmly. Clone size appears in some rows only: once, few, many, or a class for an expanded clone.

>-|-|TRBV14|TRBJ1-1
CANSRLVNTEAFF
TGTGCCAACAGCAGGTTGGTGAACACTGAAGCTTTCTTT
>few|-|TRBV5-8|TRBJ2-7
CASSVKWWNYEQYF
TGTGCCAGCAGCGTAAAGTGGTGGAACTACGAGCAGTACTTC
>-|TRBD1|TRBV5-4|TRBJ2-1
CASSLLGQGPVRSRFF
TGTGCCAGCAGCTTGCTGGGACAGGGTCCGGTTAGGAGCAGGTTCTTC
>many|-|TRBV12-3/TRBV12-4|TRBJ2-3
CASSWGSTDTQYF
TGTGCCAGCAGCTGGGGGAGCACAGATACGCAGTATTTT
>few|TRBD1|TRBV6-1|TRBJ2-6
CASSWDRGGAGANVLTF
TGTGCCAGCAGTTGGGACAGGGGAGGAGCTGGGGCCAACGTCCTGACTTTC
>many|TRBD2|TRBV5-1|TRBJ2-7
CASSLEPSGSYEQYF
TGCGCCAGCAGCTTGGAGCCTAGCGGGAGCTACGAGCAGTACTTC
>many|-|TRBV7-6|TRBJ2-7
CASSTGGTVGEQYF
TGTGCCAGCAGCACGGGAGGGACAGTTGGGGAGCAGTACTTC
>few|TRBD2|TRBV18|TRBJ2-1
CASSPPGGGDNEQFF
TGTGCCAGCTCACCCCCTGGGGGGGGGGACAATGAGCAGTTCTTC
>-|-|TRBV28|TRBJ1-3
CASGAGIRGNTIYF
TGTGCCAGCGGGGCAGGAATACGGGGAAACACCATATATTTT
>many|-|TRBV6-1|TRBJ1-1
CASRGDTEAFF
TGTGCCAGCCGAGGGGACACTGAAGCTTTCTTT
>many|-|TRBV20-1|TRBJ2-7
CSARPGPVSYEQYF
TGCAGTGCTAGACCGGGTCCCGTTAGCTACGAGCAGTACTTC
>-|-|TRBV6-2/TRBV6-3|TRBJ1-2
CASSYSAGYTF
TGTGCCAGCAGTTACTCAGCTGGCTACACCTTC
>many|-|TRBV12-3/TRBV12-4|TRBJ1-1
CASSKPAEAFF
TGTGCCAGCAGCAAACCGGCCGAAGCTTTCTTT
>few|-|TRBV5-1|TRBJ2-1
CASSLGVFSSDEQFF
TGCGCCAGCAGCTTGGGGGTGTTTTCGAGCGATGAGCAGTTCTTC
>many|-|TRBV7-2|TRBJ1-1
CASSLVNQGTEAFF
TGTGCCAGCAGCTTAGTAAATCAGGGTACTGAAGCTTTCTTT
>many|TRBD1|TRBV28|TRBJ1-2
CASSPNPGQGNYGYTF
TGTGCCAGCAGCCCAAACCCGGGACAGGGCAACTATGGCTACACCTTC
>many|-|TRBV11-2|TRBJ2-1
CASSSFGQSNEQFF
TGTGCCAGCAGCTCCTTTGGACAGAGCAATGAGCAGTTCTTC
>many|-|TRBV27|TRBJ1-2
CASSPHRTDYGYTF
TGTGCCAGCAGTCCACATCGGACAGACTATGGCTACACCTTC
>few|-|TRBV5-1|TRBJ2-1
CASSLGWGYNEQFF
TGCGCCAGCAGCTTGGGGTGGGGGTACAATGAGCAGTTCTTC
>-|-|TRBV7-3|TRBJ2-2
CASSLMPGTGELFF
TGTGCCAGCAGCTTAATGCCTGGAACCGGGGAGCTGTTTTTT
>few|-|TRBV7-9|TRBJ1-3
CASSSHPGQGGTIYF
TGTGCCAGCAGCTCGCATCCGGGCCAAGGAGGTACCATATATTTT
>many|-|TRBV28|TRBJ2-5
CASSDGQETQYF
TGTGCCAGCTCGGACGGCCAAGAGACCCAGTACTTC
>many|TRBD2|TRBV12-3/TRBV12-4|TRBJ2-7
CASIGTSGSHEQYF
TGTGCCAGCATTGGGACTAGCGGGAGCCACGAGCAGTACTTC
>many|TRBD2|TRBV6-1|TRBJ2-1
CASTDSGRRDNEQFF
TGTGCCAGCACCGATAGCGGGAGAAGGGACAATGAGCAGTTCTTC
>many|TRBD1|TRBV29-1|TRBJ2-3
CSVLDTGGVTDTQYF
TGCAGCGTACTAGACACAGGGGGAGTCACAGATACGCAGTATTTT
>many|-|TRBV5-1|TRBJ1-1
CASSLGPANEAFF
TGCGCCAGCAGCTTGGGGCCTGCTAATGAAGCTTTCTTT
>few|-|TRBV30|TRBJ1-2
CAWRPGFGYTF
TGTGCCTGGAGACCAGGCTTCGGCTACACCTTC
>-|-|TRBV28|TRBJ2-7
CASSTVGGPYEQYF
TGTGCCAGCAGTACCGTTGGGGGCCCCTACGAGCAGTACTTC
>many|-|TRBV30|TRBJ2-7
CAWSSRYEQYF
TGTGCCTGGAGTAGTAGGTACGAGCAGTACTTC
>-|TRBD1|TRBV28|TRBJ2-1
CASSLVSTGGRDNEQFF
TGTGCCAGCAGTTTAGTCTCCACAGGGGGTCGGGACAATGAGCAGTTCTTC
>many|-|TRBV7-2|TRBJ1-1
CASSLGVWGTEAFF
TGTGCCAGCAGCTTAGGGGTTTGGGGGACCGAAGCTTTCTTT
>few|TRBD1|TRBV15|TRBJ2-1
CATSNPGGVEQFF
TGTGCCACCAGCAACCCAGGGGGCGTTGAGCAGTTCTTC
>-|-|TRBV13|TRBJ1-1
CASSSIYRALNTEAFF
TGTGCCAGCAGCTCCATTTACAGGGCTTTGAACACTGAAGCTTTCTTT
>few|-|TRBV7-3|TRBJ1-5
CASLTRGTGGNQPQHF
TGTGCCAGCCTCACACGCGGGACCGGGGGCAATCAGCCCCAGCATTTT
>many|TRBD1|TRBV6-2/TRBV6-3|TRBJ2-6
CASSYSLTGGAAGANVLTF
TGTGCCAGCAGTTACTCGTTGACAGGGGGCGCGGCTGGGGCCAACGTCCTGACTTTC
>few|-|TRBV4-3|TRBJ1-4
CASSRGGASNEKLFF
TGCGCCAGCAGCCGGGGAGGCGCGTCTAATGAAAAACTGTTTTTT
>-|-|TRBV6-5|TRBJ2-4
CASSPVKNIQYF
TGTGCCAGCAGTCCGGTCAAAAACATTCAGTACTTC
>once|-|TRBV7-3|TRBJ2-7
CASTQGVDSYEQYF
TGTGCCAGCACACAAGGGGTAGACTCCTACGAGCAGTACTTC
>many|TRBD1|TRBV12-3/TRBV12-4|TRBJ1-2
CASSQGGGPDYGYTF
TGTGCCAGCAGCCAGGGGGGGGGCCCTGACTATGGCTACACCTTC
>-|-|TRBV4-1|TRBJ1-2
CASNPSVTEPVNYGYTF
TGCGCCAGCAACCCAAGCGTGACAGAGCCCGTTAACTATGGCTACACCTTC
>many|-|TRBV27|TRBJ1-5
CASSSIGDNQPQHF
TGTGCCAGCAGTTCCATCGGGGACAATCAGCCCCAGCATTTT